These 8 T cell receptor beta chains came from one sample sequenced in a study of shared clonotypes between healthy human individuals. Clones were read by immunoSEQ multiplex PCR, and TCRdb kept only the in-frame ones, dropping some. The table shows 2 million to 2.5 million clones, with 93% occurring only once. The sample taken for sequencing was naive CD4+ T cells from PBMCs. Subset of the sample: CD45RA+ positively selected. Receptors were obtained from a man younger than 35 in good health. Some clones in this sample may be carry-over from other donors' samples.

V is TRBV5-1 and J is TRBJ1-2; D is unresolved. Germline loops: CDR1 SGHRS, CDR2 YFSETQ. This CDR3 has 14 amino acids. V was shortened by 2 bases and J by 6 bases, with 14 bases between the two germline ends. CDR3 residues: CASSFFAAQDGYTF. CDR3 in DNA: TGCGCCAGCAGCTTCTTTGCGGCTCAAGATGGCTACACCTTC.

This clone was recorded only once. The CDR3 DNA follows: TGCAGTGCTAGAGAGCGCTATGGCTACACCTTC. Its translation is CSARERYGYTF. The chain recombines TRBV20-1 with TRBJ1-2; D unresolved. This CDR3 is 11 amino acids long. V lost 0 bases and J 4 bases, leaving 3 bases between the germline ends. The germline V gene encodes CDR1 DFQATT and CDR2 SNEGSKA (reference sequence).

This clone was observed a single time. CDR3 sequence (DNA): TGTGCCAGCAGCCGGAGGGGGGACTATGGCTACACCTTC. Protein sequence: CASSRRGDYGYTF. The chain is built from TRBV4-2 and TRBJ1-2, with D perhaps matching TRBD1 (6 bases). The CDR3 has 13 amino acids. The V end lost 4 bases, the J end lost 3 bases, and 9 bases lay between the germline ends. The germline gives CDR1 LGHNA, CDR2 YNFKEQ.

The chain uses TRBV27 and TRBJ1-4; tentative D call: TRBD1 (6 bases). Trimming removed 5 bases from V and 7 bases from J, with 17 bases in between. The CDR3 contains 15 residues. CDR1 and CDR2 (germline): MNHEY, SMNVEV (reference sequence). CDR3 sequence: CASSPTPTGAEKLFF. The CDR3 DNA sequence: TGTGCCAGCAGTCCCACACCGACAGGAGCTGAAAAACTGTTTTTT.

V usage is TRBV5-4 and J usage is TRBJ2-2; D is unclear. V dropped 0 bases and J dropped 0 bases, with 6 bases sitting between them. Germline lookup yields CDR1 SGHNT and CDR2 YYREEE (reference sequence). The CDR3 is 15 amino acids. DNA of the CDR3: TGTGCCAGCAGCTTGGTCCCGACGAACACCGGGGAGCTGTTTTTT. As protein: CASSLVPTNTGELFF.

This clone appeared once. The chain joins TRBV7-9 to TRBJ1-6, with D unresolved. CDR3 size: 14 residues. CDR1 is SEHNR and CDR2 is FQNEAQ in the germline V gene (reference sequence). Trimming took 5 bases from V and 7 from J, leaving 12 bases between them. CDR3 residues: CASSQPGRNSPLHF. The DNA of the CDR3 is TGTGCCAGCAGCCAACCTGGGCGCAATTCACCCCTCCACTTT.

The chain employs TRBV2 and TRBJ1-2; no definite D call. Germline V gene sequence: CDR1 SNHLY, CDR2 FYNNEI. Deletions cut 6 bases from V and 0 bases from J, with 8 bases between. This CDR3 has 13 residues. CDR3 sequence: CASSPQPNYGYTF. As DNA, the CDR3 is TGTGCCAGCAGCCCACAACCTAACTATGGCTACACCTTC. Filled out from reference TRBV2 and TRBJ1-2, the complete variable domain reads EPEVTQTPSHQVTQMGQEVILRCVPISNHLYFYWYRQILGQKVEFLVSFYNNEISEKSEIFDDQFSVERPDGSNFTLKIRSTKLEDSAMYFCASSPQPNYGYTFGSGTRLTVV.

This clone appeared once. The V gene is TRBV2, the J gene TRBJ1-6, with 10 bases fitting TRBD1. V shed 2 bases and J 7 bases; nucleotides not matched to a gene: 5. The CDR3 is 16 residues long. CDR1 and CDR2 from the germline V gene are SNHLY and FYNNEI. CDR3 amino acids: CASSESSGQGNSPLHF. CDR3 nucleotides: TGTGCCAGCAGTGAATCATCGGGACAGGGGAATTCACCCCTCCACTTT. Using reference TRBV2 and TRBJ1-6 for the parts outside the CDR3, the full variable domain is EPEVTQTPSHQVTQMGQEVILRCVPISNHLYFYWYRQILGQKVEFLVSFYNNEISEKSEIFDDQFSVERPDGSNFTLKIRSTKLEDSAMYFCASSESSGQGNSPLHFGNGTRLTVT.